Sequencing of this TCR beta chain was carried out in a study of T-cell memory formation after mild COVID-19. Study summary: TCR clusters showed largely donor specificity.

The germline V gene encodes CDR1 MNHNS and CDR2 SASEGT. Between the trimmed V and J ends, which lost 10 bases and 6 bases, there was a span of 22 bases. The CDR3 has 14 residues. This clonotype turned up a few times. TCRdb called the 5' RACE reads again in MiXCR, with one record for every CDR3 protein. The repertoire holds more than 150,000 distinct CDR3 sequences, with about 18% as singletons. Sequencing was done on a sample of PBMCs or a T cell subset sorted from them (not recorded which). This chain connects TRBV6-1 to TRBJ2-7; either TRBD1 or TRBD2 may supply D (7 bases each). This TCR was sampled from a man between 18 and 35 years old who had mild COVID-19 (a few samples of this study predate the infection). Cell type and time point are not known. CDR3: CATRGGGPWGEQYV. The CDR3 coding sequence is TGTGCCACCAGGGGGGGAGGACCGTGGGGCGAGCAGTACGTC.